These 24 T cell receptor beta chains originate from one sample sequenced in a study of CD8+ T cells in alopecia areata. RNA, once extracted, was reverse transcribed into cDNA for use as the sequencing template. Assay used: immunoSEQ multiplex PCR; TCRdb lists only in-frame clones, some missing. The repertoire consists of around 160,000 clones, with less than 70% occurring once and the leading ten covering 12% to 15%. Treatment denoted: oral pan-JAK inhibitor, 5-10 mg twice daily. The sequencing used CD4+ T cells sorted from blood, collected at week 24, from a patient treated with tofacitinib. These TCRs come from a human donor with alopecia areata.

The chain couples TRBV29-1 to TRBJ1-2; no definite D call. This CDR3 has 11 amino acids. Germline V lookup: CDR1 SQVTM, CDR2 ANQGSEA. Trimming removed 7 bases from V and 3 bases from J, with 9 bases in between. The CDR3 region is CSADGDYGYTF. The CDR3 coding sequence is TGCAGCGCGGACGGAGACTATGGCTACACCTTC.

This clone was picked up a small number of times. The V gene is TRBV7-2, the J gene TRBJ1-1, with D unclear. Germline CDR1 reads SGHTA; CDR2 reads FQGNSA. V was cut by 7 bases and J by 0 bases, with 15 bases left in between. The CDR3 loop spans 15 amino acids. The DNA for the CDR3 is TGTGCCAGCACGGTGGCAGAAGTTATGAACACTGAAGCTTTCTTT. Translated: CASTVAEVMNTEAFF. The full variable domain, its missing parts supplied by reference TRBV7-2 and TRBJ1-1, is GAGVSQSPSNKVTEKGKDVELRCDPISGHTALYWYRQSLGQGLEFLIYFQGNSAPDKSGLPSDRFSAERTGGSVSTLTIQRTQQEDSAVYLCASTVAEVMNTEAFFGQGTRLTVV.

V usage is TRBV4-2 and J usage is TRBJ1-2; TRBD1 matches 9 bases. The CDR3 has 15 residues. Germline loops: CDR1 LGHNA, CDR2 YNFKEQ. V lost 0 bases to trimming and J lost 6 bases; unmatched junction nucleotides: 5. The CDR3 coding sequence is TGTGCCAGCAGCCAAGATAGGGACAGGGTCGATGGCTACACCTTC. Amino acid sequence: CASSQDRDRVDGYTF.

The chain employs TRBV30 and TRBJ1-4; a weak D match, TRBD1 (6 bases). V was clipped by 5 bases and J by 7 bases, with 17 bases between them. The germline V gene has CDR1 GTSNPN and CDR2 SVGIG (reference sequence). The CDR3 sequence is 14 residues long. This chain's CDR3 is CAWDTGILGEKLFF. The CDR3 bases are TGTGCCTGGGATACAGGGATTTTGGGTGAAAAACTGTTTTTT. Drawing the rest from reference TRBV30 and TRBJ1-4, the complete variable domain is SQTIHQWPATLVQPVGSPLSLECTVEGTSNPNLYWYRQAAGRGLQLLFYSVGIGQISSEVPQNLSASRPQDRQFILSSKKLLLSDSGFYLCAWDTGILGEKLFFGSGTQLSVL.

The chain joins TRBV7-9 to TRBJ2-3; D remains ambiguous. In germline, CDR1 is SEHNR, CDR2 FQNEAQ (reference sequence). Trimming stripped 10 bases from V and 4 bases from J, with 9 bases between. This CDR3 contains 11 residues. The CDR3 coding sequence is TGTGCCACCAAGCGTTCAGATACGCAGTATTTT. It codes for CATKRSDTQYF.

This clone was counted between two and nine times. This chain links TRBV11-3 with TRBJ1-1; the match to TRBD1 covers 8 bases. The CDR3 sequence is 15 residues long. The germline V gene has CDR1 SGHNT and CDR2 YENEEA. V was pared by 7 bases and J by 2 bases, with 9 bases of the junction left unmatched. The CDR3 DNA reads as TGTGCCAGCAAACCACCGGGACAGGCTAACACTGAAGCTTTCTTT. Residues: CASKPPGQANTEAFF.

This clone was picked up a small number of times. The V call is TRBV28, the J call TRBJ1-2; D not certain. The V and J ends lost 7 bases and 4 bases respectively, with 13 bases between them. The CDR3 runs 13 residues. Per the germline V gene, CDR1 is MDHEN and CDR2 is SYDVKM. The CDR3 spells CASTWESGYGYTF. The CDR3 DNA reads TGTGCCAGCACATGGGAGTCGGGCTATGGCTACACCTTC.

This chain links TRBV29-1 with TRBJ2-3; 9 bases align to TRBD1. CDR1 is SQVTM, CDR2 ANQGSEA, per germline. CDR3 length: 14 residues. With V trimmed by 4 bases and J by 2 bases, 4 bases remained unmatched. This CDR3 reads CSVAGTGFTDTQYF. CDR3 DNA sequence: TGCAGCGTTGCCGGGACAGGGTTCACAGATACGCAGTATTTT.

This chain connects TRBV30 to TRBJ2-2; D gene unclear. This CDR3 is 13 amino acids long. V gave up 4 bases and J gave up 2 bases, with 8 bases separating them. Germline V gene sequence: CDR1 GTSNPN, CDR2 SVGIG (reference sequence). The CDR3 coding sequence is TGTGCCTGGAACGTCGGCAACACCGGGGAGCTGTTTTTT. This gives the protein CAWNVGNTGELFF.

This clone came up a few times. For the CDR3, the DNA is TGTGCCTGGAGTCGGGGACAGGGGGCCTACGAGCAGTACTTC. This gives the protein CAWSRGQGAYEQYF. The chain employs TRBV30 and TRBJ2-7, with TRBD1 matching 11 bases. Germline trimming cut 2 bases from V and 2 bases from J; bases unmatched to any gene: 2. The CDR3 totals 14 residues. Germline CDR1 reads GTSNPN; CDR2 reads SVGIG (reference sequence). The variable domain in full, completed from reference TRBV30 and TRBJ2-7, reads SQTIHQWPATLVQPVGSPLSLECTVEGTSNPNLYWYRQAAGRGLQLLFYSVGIGQISSEVPQNLSASRPQDRQFILSSKKLLLSDSGFYLCAWSRGQGAYEQYFGPGTRLTVT.

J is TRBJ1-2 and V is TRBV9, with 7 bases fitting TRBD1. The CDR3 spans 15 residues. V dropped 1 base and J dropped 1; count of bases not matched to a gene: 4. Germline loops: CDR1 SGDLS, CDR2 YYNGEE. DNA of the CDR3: TGTGCCAGCAGCGTATTCGACAGGGTTAACTATGGCTACACCTTC. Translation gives CASSVFDRVNYGYTF. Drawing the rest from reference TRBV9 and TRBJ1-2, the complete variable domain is DSGVTQTPKHLITATGQRVTLRCSPRSGDLSVYWYQQSLDQGLQFLIQYYNGEERAKGNILERFSAQQFPDLHSELNLSSLELGDSALYFCASSVFDRVNYGYTFGSGTRLTVV.

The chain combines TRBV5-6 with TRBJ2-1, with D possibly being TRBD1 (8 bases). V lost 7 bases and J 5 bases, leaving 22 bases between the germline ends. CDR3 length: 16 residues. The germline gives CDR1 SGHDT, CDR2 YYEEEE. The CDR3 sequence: CASERAAGQVNNEQFF. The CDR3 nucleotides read TGTGCCAGCGAAAGAGCAGCGGGACAGGTAAACAATGAGCAGTTCTTC.

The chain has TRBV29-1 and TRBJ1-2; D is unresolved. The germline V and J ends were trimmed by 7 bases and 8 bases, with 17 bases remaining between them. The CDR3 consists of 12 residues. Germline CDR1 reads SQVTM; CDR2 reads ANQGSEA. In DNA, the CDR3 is TGCAGCGCCGACCGTCCAGACGCCGGCTACACCTTC. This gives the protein CSADRPDAGYTF.

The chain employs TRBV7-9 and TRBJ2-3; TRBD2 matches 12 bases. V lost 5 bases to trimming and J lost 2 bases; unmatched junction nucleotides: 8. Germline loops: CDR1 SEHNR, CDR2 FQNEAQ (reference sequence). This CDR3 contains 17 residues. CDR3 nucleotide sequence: TGTGCCAGCAGCCCAAGACTAGCGGGGGTGTCCACAGATACGCAGTATTTT. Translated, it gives CASSPRLAGVSTDTQYF.

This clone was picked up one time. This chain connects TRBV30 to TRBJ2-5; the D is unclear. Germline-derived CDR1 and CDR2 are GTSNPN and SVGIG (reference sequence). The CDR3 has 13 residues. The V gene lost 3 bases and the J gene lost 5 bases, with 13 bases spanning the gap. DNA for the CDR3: TGTGCCTGGAGCGCCGGACCTGGGGAGACCCAGTACTTC. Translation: CAWSAGPGETQYF. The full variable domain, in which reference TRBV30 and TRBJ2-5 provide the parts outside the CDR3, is SQTIHQWPATLVQPVGSPLSLECTVEGTSNPNLYWYRQAAGRGLQLLFYSVGIGQISSEVPQNLSASRPQDRQFILSSKKLLLSDSGFYLCAWSAGPGETQYFGPGTRLLVL.

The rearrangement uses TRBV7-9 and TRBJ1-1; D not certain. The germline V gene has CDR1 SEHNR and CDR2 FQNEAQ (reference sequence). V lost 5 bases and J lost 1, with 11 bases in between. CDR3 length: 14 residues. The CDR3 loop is CASSVPPGNTEAFF. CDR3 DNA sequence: TGTGCCAGCAGCGTACCCCCGGGGAACACTGAAGCTTTCTTT.

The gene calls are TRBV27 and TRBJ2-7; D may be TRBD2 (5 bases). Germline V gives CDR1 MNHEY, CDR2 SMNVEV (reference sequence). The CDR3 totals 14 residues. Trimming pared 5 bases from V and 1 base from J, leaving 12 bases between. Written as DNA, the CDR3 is TGTGCCAGCAGTAGCTTACAGCGGTCCTACGAGCAGTACTTC. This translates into CASSSLQRSYEQYF.

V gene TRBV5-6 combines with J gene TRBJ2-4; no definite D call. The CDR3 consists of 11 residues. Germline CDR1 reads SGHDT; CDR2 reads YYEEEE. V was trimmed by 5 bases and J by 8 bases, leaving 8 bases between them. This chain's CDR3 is CASRPDDIQYF. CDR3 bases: TGTGCCAGCAGACCCGACGACATTCAGTACTTC.

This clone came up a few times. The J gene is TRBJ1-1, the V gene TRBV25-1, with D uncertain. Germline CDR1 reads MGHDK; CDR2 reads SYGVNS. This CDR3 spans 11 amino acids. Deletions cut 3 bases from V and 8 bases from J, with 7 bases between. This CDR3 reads CASSDPTEAFF. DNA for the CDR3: TGTGCCAGCAGTGACCCAACCGAAGCTTTCTTT.

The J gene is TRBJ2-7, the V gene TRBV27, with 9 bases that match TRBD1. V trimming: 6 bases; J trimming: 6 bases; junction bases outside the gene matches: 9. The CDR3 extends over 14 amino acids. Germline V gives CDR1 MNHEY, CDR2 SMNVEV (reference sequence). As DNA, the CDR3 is TGTGCCAGCAGGCCGGGACAGGGAGCTTTCGAGCAGTACTTC. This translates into CASRPGQGAFEQYF.

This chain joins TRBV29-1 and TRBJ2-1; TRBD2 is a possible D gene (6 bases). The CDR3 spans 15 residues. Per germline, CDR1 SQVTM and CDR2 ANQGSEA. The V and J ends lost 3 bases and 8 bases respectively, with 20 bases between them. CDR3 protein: CSVETRRANTDEQFF. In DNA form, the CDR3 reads TGCAGCGTTGAGACTAGGCGGGCCAACACCGATGAGCAGTTCTTC.

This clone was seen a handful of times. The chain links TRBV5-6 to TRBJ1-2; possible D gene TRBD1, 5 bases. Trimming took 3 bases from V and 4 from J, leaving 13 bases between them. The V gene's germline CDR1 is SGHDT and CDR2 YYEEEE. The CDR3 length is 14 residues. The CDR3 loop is CASSSPAGTYGYTF. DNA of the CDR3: TGTGCCAGCAGCTCCCCAGCAGGGACCTATGGCTACACCTTC.

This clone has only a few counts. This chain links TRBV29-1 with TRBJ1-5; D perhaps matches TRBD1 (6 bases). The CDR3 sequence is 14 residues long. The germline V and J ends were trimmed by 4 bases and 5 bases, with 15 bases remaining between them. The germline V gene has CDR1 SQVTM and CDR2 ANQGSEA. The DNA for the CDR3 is TGCAGCGTTGCCTCGGGGGGCCGAGATCAGCCCCAGCATTTT. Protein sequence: CSVASGGRDQPQHF.

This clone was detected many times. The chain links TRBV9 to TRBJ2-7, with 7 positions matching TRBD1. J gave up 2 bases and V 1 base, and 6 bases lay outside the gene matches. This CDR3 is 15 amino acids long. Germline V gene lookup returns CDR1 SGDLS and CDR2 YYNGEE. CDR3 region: CASSVQEGGPYEQYF. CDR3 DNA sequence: TGTGCCAGCAGCGTACAGGAAGGGGGCCCCTACGAGCAGTACTTC.